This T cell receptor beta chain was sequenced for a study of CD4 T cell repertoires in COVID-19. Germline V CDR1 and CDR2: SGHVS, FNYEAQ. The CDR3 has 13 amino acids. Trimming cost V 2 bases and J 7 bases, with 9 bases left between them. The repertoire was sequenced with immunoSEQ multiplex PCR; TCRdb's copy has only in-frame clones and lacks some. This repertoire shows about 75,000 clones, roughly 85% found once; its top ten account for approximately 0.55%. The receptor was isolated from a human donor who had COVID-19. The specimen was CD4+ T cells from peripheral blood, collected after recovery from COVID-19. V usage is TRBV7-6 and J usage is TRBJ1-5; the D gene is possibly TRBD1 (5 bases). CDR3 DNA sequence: TGTGCCAGCAGCTTAAGCGGGGACCAGCCCCAGCATTTT. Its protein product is CASSLSGDQPQHF.